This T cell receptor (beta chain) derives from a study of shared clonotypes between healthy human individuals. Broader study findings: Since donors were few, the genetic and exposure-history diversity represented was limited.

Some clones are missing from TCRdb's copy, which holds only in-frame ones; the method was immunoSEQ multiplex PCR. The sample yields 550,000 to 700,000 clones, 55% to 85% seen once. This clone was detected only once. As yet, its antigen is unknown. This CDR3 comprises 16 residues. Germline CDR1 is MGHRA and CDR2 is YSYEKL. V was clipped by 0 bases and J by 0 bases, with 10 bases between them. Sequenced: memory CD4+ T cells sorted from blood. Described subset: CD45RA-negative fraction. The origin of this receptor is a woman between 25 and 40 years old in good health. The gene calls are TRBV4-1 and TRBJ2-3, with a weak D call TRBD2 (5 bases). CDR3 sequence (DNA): TGCGCCAGCAGCCAAGACGGGCGGGTTAGCACAGATACGCAGTATTTT. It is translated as CASSQDGRVSTDTQYF.